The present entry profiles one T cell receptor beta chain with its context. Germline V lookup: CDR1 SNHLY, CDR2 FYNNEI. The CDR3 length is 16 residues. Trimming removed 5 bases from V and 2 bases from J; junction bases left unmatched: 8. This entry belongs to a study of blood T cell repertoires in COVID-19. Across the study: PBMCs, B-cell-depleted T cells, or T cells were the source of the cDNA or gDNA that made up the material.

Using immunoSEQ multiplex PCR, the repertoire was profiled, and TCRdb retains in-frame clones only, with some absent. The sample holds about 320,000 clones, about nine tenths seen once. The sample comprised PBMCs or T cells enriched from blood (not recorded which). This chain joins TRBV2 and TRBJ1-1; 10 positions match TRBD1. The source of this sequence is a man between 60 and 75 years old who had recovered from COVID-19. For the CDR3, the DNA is TGTGCCAGCAGTCGACAGGGGGCTCTGCACAACACTGAAGCTTTCTTT. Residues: CASSRQGALHNTEAFF. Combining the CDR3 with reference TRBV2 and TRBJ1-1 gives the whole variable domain EPEVTQTPSHQVTQMGQEVILRCVPISNHLYFYWYRQILGQKVEFLVSFYNNEISEKSEIFDDQFSVERPDGSNFTLKIRSTKLEDSAMYFCASSRQGALHNTEAFFGQGTRLTVV.